This T cell receptor (beta chain) was observed in a study of T cell repertoires in cytomegalovirus infection. Study as a whole: Well-studied HLA-B-restricted CMV epitopes were used in the study alongside recently identified HLA-C-restricted ones. From public TCR beta signatures came an indication of both CMV infection and matching HLA type.

Via MiXCR, TCRdb re-called the reads, giving one row per CDR3 protein. In the table there are approximately 120,000 distinct CDR3 sequences, about 30% of which are singletons. The CDR3 spans 13 residues. Germline CDR1 SGHVS, CDR2 FNYEAQ. The germline V and J ends were trimmed by 1 base and 7 bases, with 11 bases remaining between them. This clonotype was counted a few times. Its antigen remains unknown. Study results and caveats: Within the response measured ex vivo, HLA-C-restricted CMV-specific TCR beta clonotypes were dominant. Using cumulative public TCR beta family frequency, the authors identified those who carried CMV together with the relevant HLA.

This clonotype was obtained from a human donor in good health (CMV status not recorded). Some clones in this sample may be carry-over from other donors' samples. This chain uses TRBV7-6 with TRBJ2-7; D uncertain. The starting material was CD8+ T cells from cultured PBMCs, obtained from culture after CMV antigen stimulation. Written as DNA, the CDR3 is TGTGCCAGCAGCTTAGACCTAGGCTGGGAGCAGTACTTC. As protein: CASSLDLGWEQYF.